This T cell receptor beta chain comes out of a study of blood T cell repertoires in COVID-19. Study context: The samples span acute and convalescent COVID-19 from the United States, Italy and Spain.

Authors' data handling: By means of reference gene primer amplification, nucleated cell counts were estimated. Here immunoSEQ multiplex PCR was the method, and the copy in TCRdb shows in-frame clones only, minus some. That table furnishes V, J and clone size, whereas the DNA furnished D and trimming. The data hold 200,000 to 250,000 clones, with around nine tenths observed a single time. CDR3 length: 12 residues. The germline gives CDR1 MNHEY, CDR2 SMNVEV (reference sequence). V shed 5 bases and J 8 bases; nucleotides not matched to a gene: 5. The TCR comes from a woman between 18 and 29 years old who had recovered from COVID-19. The sequenced sample consisted of PBMCs or T cells enriched from blood (not recorded which). This sequence joins TRBV27 and TRBJ1-2; 7 bases fit TRBD1. CDR3 in amino acids: CASSRTGDGYTF. The DNA of the CDR3 is TGTGCCAGCAGTCGGACAGGAGACGGCTACACCTTC.